The T cell receptor beta chain described here comes from a study of regulatory T cells in long-lasting Graves disease (dated by TCRdb to about 2021). Background on the whole study: Persistent Graves' disease meant more than 5 years of antithyroid drug treatment with TSH receptor autoantibodies that stayed positive. This study used TCR sequencing and RNA sequencing of peripheral blood to compare persistent Graves' disease patients against newly diagnosed Graves' disease patients. TCR sequencing covered around 13 persistent and around 20 newly diagnosed Graves' disease patients, around 35 samples in total. The study was registered as a clinical trial and conducted in China. Persistent Graves' disease patients in the clinical cohort had taken antithyroid drugs for around 11 years on average. Broader findings and caveats from the paper: The small sample size was acknowledged by the authors as a limitation that may reduce accuracy. Only the TCR beta chain was sequenced and analyzed. Compared with newly diagnosed patients, patients with persistent Graves' disease had lower TCR Shannon entropy and fewer highly expanded clones, which suggests clonal expansion. More public clonotypes were shared among persistent patients (fewer than 3,000) than among newly diagnosed patients (more than 900). Only peripheral blood was studied, because thyroid tissue, the primary lesion, was inaccessible. TRBV28, TRBJ1-2 and TRBJ2-5 were preferentially used in persistent disease, while TRBV20-1 and TRBJ2-1 were favored in newly diagnosed disease.

Ten or more counts support this clonotype. Its specific antigen is unknown. Base qualities are missing; no much larger clone stands one base away. V and J are truncated by 7 bases and 7 bases respectively, leaving an intervening sequence of 20 bases. For CDR1 and CDR2, the germline V gene (reference sequence) lists LNHDA and SQIVND. The CDR3 runs 15 residues from the cysteine to the phenylalanine. The sequence is cut down to CDR3 DNA, 45 bases in frame from base 1. Receptor libraries were prepared by multiplex PCR. Sequencing was performed on an Illumina HiSeq 4000. TCR beta libraries were built with iRepertoire HTBI primers and Arm-PCR amplification of CDR3 regions. Before sequencing, the PCR products went through gel purification. The authors' pipeline ran thus. Gene usage analysis of CDR3 amino acid clonotypes relied on the roughly 67 TRBV and fewer than 15 TRBJ segments identified across samples. COPE and FqMerger were used to merge filtered high-quality paired reads into contigs. BLAST was used to align contigs to the IMGT TRBV, TRBD and TRBJ reference genes, and CDR3 was defined following IMGT. Highly expanded clones were defined as clonotypes with a frequency above 0.1%. Shannon entropy was used to measure repertoire diversity, and the Gini coefficient was used to measure V-J evenness. Clonotypes shared by more than one individual were considered public. Clones were called with MiXCR by TCRdb after fastp trimmed the public reads at Q25, and only in-frame beta chains were retained. CDR3 protein duplicates are merged, each entry listing the most common genes and DNA. The V and J calls follow TCRdb's processing rather than the paper's. Across this sample there are around 450,000 distinct CDR3 sequences, with 20% to 25% seen only once. The ten biggest clones cover roughly 7.1% of the sample.

The sample's time point, from its label and the paper: persistent/refractory GD, antithyroid drugs over 5 years with positive TRAb. RNA was extracted from PBMCs in TRIzol for both TCR sequencing and RNA sequencing. Graves' disease was diagnosed according to American Thyroid Association guidelines. Patients were recruited from an endocrinology department in Xi'an, China. Each patient gave roughly 8.4 milliliters of peripheral blood, collected in an EDTA anticoagulant tube. Ficoll Paque Plus density gradient separation was used to isolate PBMCs, and no further T cell sorting was performed. An Agilent 2100 Bioanalyzer and agarose gel were used to check RNA quality, while a NanoDrop 2000 measured RNA concentration.

Material: peripheral blood mononuclear cells (PBMCs), obtained when the disease was refractory, from a patient treated with antithyroid drugs. The receptor comes from a female donor with Graves disease. The V and J genes are TRBV19 and TRBJ1-5, with the D gene not confidently named. At the DNA level, the sequence is TGTGCCAGTACCCGCGCGACGACCCTAGCCCAGCCCCAGCATTTT. It codes for CASTRATTLAQPQHF.